These 17 T cell receptor beta chains came from one sample sequenced in a study of control samples from healthy donors and cancer patients. The repertoire was sequenced with immunoSEQ multiplex PCR; TCRdb's copy has only in-frame clones and lacks some. The table has 120,000 or so clones, 85% to 95% seen once. What was sequenced was blood. The receptors derive from a man aged 25 to 40 in good health.

J is TRBJ2-7 and V is TRBV5-4; D uncertain. Germline CDR1 and CDR2: SGHNT and YYREEE (reference sequence). V lost 4 bases to trimming and J lost 2 bases, with 10 bases between them. The CDR3 is 13 residues long. The CDR3 coding sequence is TGTGCCAGCAGCCTAGGCAGTGCCTACGAGCAGTACTTC. Translating it yields CASSLGSAYEQYF.

This chain joins TRBV6-5 and TRBJ1-2; possible D gene TRBD1, 6 bases. Trimming removed 6 bases at V and 2 bases at J, with 13 bases between. CDR1 is MNHEY and CDR2 is SVGAGI in the germline V gene. CDR3 size: 14 residues. The CDR3 coding sequence is TGTGCCAGCAGCACCAGGGGTAGAAACTATGGCTACACCTTC. Translation gives CASSTRGRNYGYTF.

The chain carries TRBV7-2 and TRBJ1-6; D is unresolved. V was cut by 1 base and J by 4 bases, with 8 bases left in between. This CDR3 comprises 15 residues. Germline CDR1 is SGHTA and CDR2 is FQGNSA. The CDR3 DNA is TGTGCCAGCAGCTTAGTAATGGGGTATAATTCACCCCTCCACTTT. Amino acids: CASSLVMGYNSPLHF. Together with reference TRBV7-2 and TRBJ1-6, the CDR3 gives the full variable domain: GAGVSQSPSNKVTEKGKDVELRCDPISGHTALYWYRQSLGQGLEFLIYFQGNSAPDKSGLPSDRFSAERTGGSVSTLTIQRTQQEDSAVYLCASSLVMGYNSPLHFGNGTRLTVT.

This chain's CDR3 is CAGSTGGTGELFF. The CDR3 DNA follows: TGTGCCGGGTCTACAGGGGGCACCGGGGAGCTGTTTTTT. V is TRBV19 and J is TRBJ2-2; 8 positions agree with TRBD1. The V segment lost 11 bases and the J segment 4 bases; nucleotides outside the gene matches: 6. The CDR3 is made up of 13 amino acids. Germline CDR1 reads LNHDA; CDR2 reads SQIVND (reference sequence).

The genes are TRBV6-4 and TRBJ2-3, with no clear D. V shed 7 bases and J shed 5 bases, with 10 bases lying between them. Per the germline V gene, CDR1 is MRHNA and CDR2 is SNTAGT. This CDR3 contains 12 residues. CDR3: CASTIKEDTQYF. In DNA form, the CDR3 reads TGTGCCAGCACCATTAAGGAAGATACGCAGTATTTT.

V gene TRBV6-2 or TRBV6-3 combines with J gene TRBJ2-2; no firm D call. The CDR3 runs 11 residues. The V gene's germline CDR1 is MNHEY and CDR2 SVGEGT. V was cut by 2 bases and J by 6 bases, with 1 base left in between. CDR3 nucleotides: TGTGCCAGCAGTTACCCCGGGGAGCTGTTTTTT. It codes for CASSYPGELFF.

In its sample, this clone was seen once. Other DNA variants within this sample encode the same CDR3. The V gene is TRBV14, the J gene TRBJ1-1; no reliable D call. Trimming cost V 5 bases and J 0 bases, with 7 bases left between them. The CDR3 spans 13 residues. Looked up from germline, CDR1 is SGHDN and CDR2 is FVKESK. CDR3 loop: CASSFSMNTEAFF. CDR3 in DNA: TGTGCCAGCAGCTTCAGCATGAACACTGAAGCTTTCTTT. Variable domain in full (rest from reference TRBV14 and TRBJ1-1): EAGVTQFPSHSVIEKGQTVTLRCDPISGHDNLYWYRRVMGKEIKFLLHFVKESKQDESGMPNNRFLAERTGGTYSTLKVQPAELEDSGVYFCASSFSMNTEAFFGQGTRLTVV.

The V gene is TRBV7-2, the J gene TRBJ2-7; no definite D call. Germline assignment: CDR1 SGHTA and CDR2 FQGNSA. The CDR3 has 12 amino acids. Trimming shortened V by 5 bases and J by 6 bases, and 11 bases separated the two germline ends. This CDR3 reads CASSVTASEQYF. In nucleotides, the CDR3 is TGTGCCAGCAGCGTAACTGCAAGCGAGCAGTACTTC.

The rearrangement uses TRBV11-2 and TRBJ2-7, with a tentative D call TRBD1 (5 bases). Per germline, CDR1 SGHAT and CDR2 FQNNGV. Trimming removed 1 base at V and 2 bases at J, with 9 bases between. The CDR3 runs to 14 residues. The CDR3 reads CASSLAAGTYEQYF. As DNA, the CDR3 is TGTGCCAGCAGCTTAGCGGCAGGGACCTACGAGCAGTACTTC. The full variable domain, completed using reference TRBV11-2 and TRBJ2-7, is EAGVAQSPRYKIIEKRQSVAFWCNPISGHATLYWYQQILGQGPKLLIQFQNNGVVDDSQLPKDRFSAERLKGVDSTLKIQPAKLEDSAVYLCASSLAAGTYEQYFGPGTRLTVT.

The gene calls are TRBV28 and TRBJ1-5; no definite D call. The germline CDR1 and CDR2 sequences are MDHEN and SYDVKM. V lost 3 bases to trimming and J lost 4 bases, with 16 bases between them. The CDR3 runs 16 residues. The DNA of the CDR3 is TGTGCCAGCAGTTTCAAGGCGTCAGCCTATAATCAGCCCCAGCATTTT. This encodes CASSFKASAYNQPQHF.

This sequence joins TRBV6-2 or TRBV6-3 and TRBJ1-4, with D unclear. Germline V CDR1 and CDR2: MNHEY, SVGEGT. V lost 6 bases to trimming and J lost 4 bases, with 15 bases between them. The CDR3 is 15 amino acids. The CDR3 region has the DNA TGTGCCAGCAGCACCAAGACGGCAGTTAATGAAAAACTGTTTTTT. Its protein is CASSTKTAVNEKLFF.

The chain carries TRBV24-1 and TRBJ2-3; D not resolved. Germline lookup yields CDR1 KGHDR and CDR2 SFDVKD. CDR3 length: 10 amino acids. V dropped 11 bases and J dropped 6 bases, with 8 bases sitting between them. CDR3 nucleotide sequence: TGTGCCAACCGGACCGATACGCAGTATTTT. This translates into CANRTDTQYF.

The chain couples TRBV2 to TRBJ2-7; D ambiguous. Per the germline V gene, CDR1 is SNHLY and CDR2 is FYNNEI. V lost 1 base and J 5 bases, leaving 12 bases between the germline ends. The CDR3 runs 14 residues. Written as DNA, the CDR3 is TGTGCCAGCAGTGAAGGGTCCCTTAGGAACGAGCAGTACTTC. It codes for CASSEGSLRNEQYF.

In regard to this clone: The same CDR3 can be traced to other DNA sequences in this sample. The chain combines TRBV7-2 with TRBJ1-2; 7 bases are a match to TRBD1. CDR1 and CDR2 (germline): SGHTA, FQGNSA. J gave up 4 bases and V 4 bases, and 6 bases lay outside the gene matches. The CDR3 consists of 14 residues. In nucleotides, the CDR3 is TGTGCCAGCAGCTCCGACAGGGCTTCCTATGGCTACACCTTC. Translating it yields CASSSDRASYGYTF.

The chain has TRBV7-9 and TRBJ1-4, with TRBD1 as a possible D gene (5 bases). Trimming removed 6 bases from V and 0 bases from J, with 5 bases in between. CDR3 length equals 13 residues. From germline, CDR1 is SEHNR and CDR2 FQNEAQ (reference sequence). CDR3 bases: TGTGCCAGCAGGACAGCAACTAATGAAAAACTGTTTTTT. This gives the protein CASRTATNEKLFF. Using reference TRBV7-9 and TRBJ1-4 for the parts outside the CDR3, the full variable domain is DTGVSQNPRHKITKRGQNVTFRCDPISEHNRLYWYRQTLGQGPEFLTYFQNEAQLEKSRLLSDRFSAERPKGSFSTLEIQRTEQGDSAMYLCASRTATNEKLFFGSGTQLSVL.

V and J are TRBV4-3 and TRBJ2-2; 9 bases are shared with TRBD1. Germline lookup yields CDR1 LGHNA and CDR2 YSLEER. The CDR3 runs to 16 residues. V shed 4 bases, J shed 3 bases, and the junction held 6 bases outside the gene matches. CDR3 sequence (DNA): TGCGCCAGCAGCCTTGGACAGGGGTGGTACACCGGGGAGCTGTTTTTT. Its translation is CASSLGQGWYTGELFF.

The rearrangement links TRBV1 to TRBJ1-4; no check of the table's D call, TRBD1, against the DNA was made. TRBV1 is flagged as a pseudogene. The CDR3 is made up of 15 amino acids. This chain's CDR3 is CTSSPSRGFNEKLFF. CDR3 in DNA: TGCACCAGCAGCCCCTCCAGGGGATTTAATGAAAAACTGTTTTTT.